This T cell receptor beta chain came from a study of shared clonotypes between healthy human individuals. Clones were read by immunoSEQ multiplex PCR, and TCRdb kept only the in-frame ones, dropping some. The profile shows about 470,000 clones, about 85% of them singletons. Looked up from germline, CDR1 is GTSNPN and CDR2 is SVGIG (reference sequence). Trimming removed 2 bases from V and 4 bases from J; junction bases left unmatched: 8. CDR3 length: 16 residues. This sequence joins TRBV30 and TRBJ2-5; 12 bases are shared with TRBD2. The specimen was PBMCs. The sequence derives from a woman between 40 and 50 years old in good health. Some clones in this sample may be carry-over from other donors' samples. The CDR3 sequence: CAWSPLAGGPLETQYF. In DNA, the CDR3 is TGTGCCTGGAGTCCCCTAGCGGGAGGGCCACTAGAGACCCAGTACTTC. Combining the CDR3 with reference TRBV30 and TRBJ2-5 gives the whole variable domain SQTIHQWPATLVQPVGSPLSLECTVEGTSNPNLYWYRQAAGRGLQLLFYSVGIGQISSEVPQNLSASRPQDRQFILSSKKLLLSDSGFYLCAWSPLAGGPLETQYFGPGTRLLVL.